This TCR beta chain was profiled in a study of cytomegalovirus exposure and HLA in healthy donors. This clone was picked up one time. Germline V gives CDR1 MDHEN, CDR2 SYDVKM. Trimming took 5 bases from V and 8 from J; bases not matched to a gene: 3. This CDR3 spans 13 amino acids. The PCR had 60 Vbeta and 13 Jbeta primers. Sequenced by immunoSEQ multiplex PCR; TCRdb stores in-frame clones only, minus some. The profile shows 150,000 or so clones, around 74% of them singletons. This receptor was taken from a man aged 18 to 30 in good health and CMV-seropositive. This chain links TRBV28 with TRBJ1-6; 7 bases are shared with TRBD1. The sequencing sample was made of PBMCs. The CDR3, as DNA: TGTGCCAGCAGTCCCAGGGGGGATTCACCCCTCCACTTT. Its protein is CASSPRGDSPLHF.